The source of this TCR beta chain is a study of spatial heterogeneity in lung cancer. Regarding time point: sample taken at primary tumor resection. TCRdb ran MiXCR on the 5' RACE reads and lists one entry per CDR3 protein. Seen here are about 6,000 distinct CDR3 sequences, roughly 7.8% observed once, and the top ten hold around 28%. This clonotype was detected ten times or more. Antigen unknown. The library was designed around alpha chains, so this beta chain is a stray read whose abundance carries little weight. CDR3 length: 16 amino acids. V trimming: 6 bases; J trimming: 6 bases; junction bases outside the gene matches: 15. CDR1 is LGHDT and CDR2 is YNNKEL in the germline V gene (reference sequence). Study-level findings and limits: How many expanded intratumoral alpha and beta TCRs were present tracked the tumor mutation count, which was a count of nonsynonymous mutations.

Material: lung tumor tissue, obtained at surgery. This TCR came from a female donor with early-stage non-small cell lung cancer. The chain is built from TRBV3-1 and TRBJ1-2; 8 bases are a match to TRBD1. The CDR3 sequence is CASRGGDRYPYHGYTF. CDR3 coding DNA: TGTGCCAGCAGAGGGGGGGACAGGTACCCCTACCATGGCTACACCTTC. Looking up the rest from reference TRBV3-1 and TRBJ1-2 gives the full variable domain: DTAVSQTPKYLVTQMGNDKSIKCEQNLGHDTMYWYKQDSKKFLKIMFSYNNKELIINETVPNRFSPKSPDKAHLNLHINSLELGDSAVYFCASRGGDRYPYHGYTFGSGTRLTVV.